This TCR beta chain appears in the sequencing data of a study of T cell repertoires in cytomegalovirus infection. On the study more broadly: Well-studied HLA-B-restricted CMV epitopes were used in the study alongside recently identified HLA-C-restricted ones. Public TCR beta signatures marked donors with CMV infection and the matching HLA. Study-wide results and caveats: Summed public TCR beta family frequency identified CMV carriers bearing the relevant HLA.

From the reads, TCRdb called clonotypes with MiXCR, one entry per CDR3 protein. The profile shows about 50,000 distinct CDR3 sequences, around 19% of them singletons. This clonotype was counted only a few times. No antigen is known for it. The germline gives CDR1 MNHEY, CDR2 SVGEGT. The CDR3 has 17 amino acids. J was trimmed by 0 bases and V by 10 bases; bases with no gene match: 14. This TCR was recovered from a human donor in good health (CMV status not recorded). Some clones in this sample may be carry-over from other donors' samples. The specimen was CD8+ T cells from cultured PBMCs, collected from culture after CMV antigen stimulation. The chain combines TRBV6-2 or TRBV6-3 with TRBJ1-2; 10 nucleotides line up with TRBD1. The CDR3 loop is CATAGLGQGPPNYGYTF. CDR3 coding DNA: TGTGCCACCGCGGGATTGGGACAGGGGCCACCTAACTATGGCTACACCTTC.